The count of the clone carrying this T cell receptor (beta chain) is one. No antigen is known for it. These data come from a study of PD-1 blockade in classical Hodgkin lymphoma. General study points: Factors driving the repertoire differences, possibly disease activity or prior therapy, remain undefined. Relapsed/refractory patients reportedly had the lowest baseline TCR diversity, below newly diagnosed patients, who were below healthy donors.

Sample time point: newly diagnosed, previously untreated cHL patient sample. The study compared against PBMCs from newly diagnosed, untreated classical Hodgkin lymphoma. The data were produced by immunoSEQ multiplex PCR, yet TCRdb's version contains in-frame clones alone and is incomplete. The profile shows roughly 77,000 clones, about 93% of them singletons. V was trimmed by 3 bases and J by 4 bases, leaving 9 bases between them. This CDR3 has 13 amino acids. Germline CDR1 is WSHSY and CDR2 is SAAADI. V and J are TRBV10-2 and TRBJ1-1; no reliable D call. The clonotype comes from a human donor with classical Hodgkin lymphoma. Sequenced sample: peripheral blood mononuclear cells (PBMCs). The DNA for the CDR3 is TGCGCCAGCAGTGATGGTTTTGCCACTGAAGCTTTCTTT. This translates into CASSDGFATEAFF.